The 27 T cell receptor beta chains given below trace back to one sample, sequenced in a study of CD8+ T cells in alopecia areata. RNA extraction was followed by reverse transcription into cDNA, which acted as the sequencing template. This table comes from immunoSEQ multiplex PCR, and its TCRdb copy is limited to in-frame clones, with some not included. The table records a few hundred thousand clones, 65% to 70% of them present only once. Sequences were derived from CD4+ T cells sorted from blood, sampled at week 0. The receptor set was obtained from a human donor with alopecia areata.

The chain combines TRBV30 with TRBJ1-5; D is perhaps TRBD1 (5 bases). Germline values: CDR1 GTSNPN, CDR2 SVGIG (reference sequence). The CDR3 contains 14 residues. With 2 bases removed from V and 4 bases from J, the gap between germline ends came to 12 bases. The CDR3 reads CAWSLVQENQPQHF. The CDR3 nucleotides are TGTGCCTGGAGTTTGGTACAGGAGAATCAGCCCCAGCATTTT. Supplemented by reference TRBV30 and TRBJ1-5, the full variable domain reads SQTIHQWPATLVQPVGSPLSLECTVEGTSNPNLYWYRQAAGRGLQLLFYSVGIGQISSEVPQNLSASRPQDRQFILSSKKLLLSDSGFYLCAWSLVQENQPQHFGDGTRLSIL.

In this sample, this clone turned up once. The chain is built from TRBV5-1 and TRBJ2-7; 7 positions agree with TRBD2. Germline values: CDR1 SGHRS, CDR2 YFSETQ. Trimming took 6 bases from V and 2 from J; bases not matched to a gene: 5. The CDR3 contains 13 residues. The CDR3 DNA reads as TGCGCCAGCATGGAAGCGGGGACCTACGAGCAGTACTTC. As protein: CASMEAGTYEQYF.

This clone was observed a handful of times. This chain connects TRBV27 to TRBJ1-5; unclear D gene. The CDR3 extends over 12 amino acids. CDR1 and CDR2 from the germline V gene are MNHEY and SMNVEV (reference sequence). Trimming shortened V by 6 bases and J by 4 bases, and 7 bases separated the two germline ends. Here the CDR3 DNA reads TGTGCCAGCAGCGGAAGAAATCAGCCCCAGCATTTT. It yields the protein CASSGRNQPQHF.

Worth noting for this clone: The conserved closing phenylalanine or tryptophan is absent in this CDR3, likely reflecting a read error. The DNA is left out, because the CDR3 cannot be placed on it with certainty; the CDR3 is given as TCRdb lists it. The J gene is TRBJ1-4, the V gene TRBV11-2. Germline CDR1 and CDR2: SGHAT and FQNNGV. The CDR3 has 11 amino acids, counting both end residues. The CDR3 region is CASSSSGTPFV.

As to this clone: Other DNA sequences in the sample encode the same CDR3. The rearrangement links TRBV29-1 to TRBJ2-5; the match to TRBD2 covers 9 bases. In germline, CDR1 is SQVTM, CDR2 ANQGSEA. Trimming removed 5 bases from V and 3 bases from J; junction bases left unmatched: 1. The CDR3 length is 12 residues. The CDR3 sequence: CSVLAGEETQYF. DNA of the CDR3: TGCAGCGTTTTAGCGGGGGAAGAGACCCAGTACTTC. The variable domain in full, completed from reference TRBV29-1 and TRBJ2-5, reads SAVISQKPSRDICQRGTSLTIQCQVDSQVTMMFWYRQQPGQSLTLIATANQGSEATYESGFVIDKFPISRPNLTFSTLTVSNMSPEDSSIYLCSVLAGEETQYFGPGTRLLVL.

The chain is built from TRBV30 and TRBJ2-6, with D unresolved. The germline V gene has CDR1 GTSNPN and CDR2 SVGIG (reference sequence). The CDR3 is 12 residues long. Trimming cost V 7 bases and J 1 base, with 5 bases left between them. For the CDR3, the DNA is TGTGCCTCACCGTCTGGGGCCAACGTCCTGACTTTC. Amino acids: CASPSGANVLTF.

This chain connects TRBV25-1 to TRBJ1-2; the match to TRBD1 covers 8 bases. In germline, CDR1 is MGHDK, CDR2 SYGVNS. The V and J ends lost 5 bases and 7 bases, in that order; junction bases with no gene match: 3. The CDR3 extends over 12 amino acids. CDR3 DNA: TGTGCCAGCAGTCAGGGGGCGAGTGGCTACACCTTC. Protein sequence: CASSQGASGYTF.

This clone was seen more than once but under ten times. The chain joins TRBV27 to TRBJ2-5; 9 nucleotides agree with TRBD1. The germline V gene encodes CDR1 MNHEY and CDR2 SMNVEV (reference sequence). The junction had 14 bases not matched to a gene; V was cut back by 2 bases and J by 7 bases. This CDR3 is 17 amino acids long. CDR3 sequence (DNA): TGTGCCAGCAGTTTAAATTTCCGGGACAGGGCAAGAGTGACCCAGTACTTC. It specifies CASSLNFRDRARVTQYF.

Worth noting for this clone: This same CDR3 is encoded by further DNA sequences in the sample. V is TRBV30 and J is TRBJ2-5; 10 bases line up with TRBD2. The germline gives CDR1 GTSNPN, CDR2 SVGIG (reference sequence). The V gene end was trimmed by 0 bases and the J gene end by 3 bases; junction bases not matched to a gene: 1. CDR3 length equals 14 residues. CDR3: CAWSVGTSEETQYF. CDR3 coding DNA: TGTGCCTGGAGTGTTGGGACTAGCGAAGAGACCCAGTACTTC.

As to this clone: The junction does not match germline at one end; this may be a read error. The rearrangement links TRBV29-1 to TRBJ2-3; D gene uncertain. Germline values: CDR1 SQVTM, CDR2 ANQGSEA. The CDR3 has 8 residues. This chain's CDR3 is CSAGWTDF. The CDR3 DNA follows: TGCAGCGCCGGATGGACGGATTTT.

This sequence joins TRBV6-5 and TRBJ2-6; no clear D. V was pared by 4 bases and J by 2 bases, with 9 bases between. The germline CDR1 and CDR2 sequences are MNHEY and SVGAGI. This CDR3 region has 15 residues. This CDR3 reads CASSSDLAGANVLTF. CDR3 in DNA: TGTGCCAGCAGTTCCGATCTGGCTGGGGCCAACGTCCTGACTTTC.

V usage is TRBV10-3 and J usage is TRBJ1-1; 7 nucleotides align to TRBD1. Germline trimming cut 3 bases from V and 5 bases from J; bases unmatched to any gene: 6. This CDR3 region has 14 residues. Germline CDR1 is ENHRY and CDR2 is SYGVKD. CDR3 nucleotide sequence: TGTGCCATCAGTGATACAGGGGAATGGACTGAAGCTTTCTTT. Protein sequence: CAISDTGEWTEAFF.

CDR3 sequence: CASSVGLYNEQFF. The DNA for the CDR3 is TGTGCCAGCAGTGTAGGTCTTTACAATGAGCAGTTCTTC. The chain employs TRBV2 and TRBJ2-1; D is ambiguous. Germline V gives CDR1 SNHLY, CDR2 FYNNEI. V lost 4 bases and J 4 bases, leaving 8 bases between the germline ends. The CDR3 runs to 13 residues.

The count of this clone is one. The chain uses TRBV5-4 and TRBJ2-3, with 9 bases lining up with TRBD1. The CDR3 consists of 12 residues. V shed 3 bases, J shed 14 bases, and the junction held 7 bases outside the gene matches. Germline CDR1 is SGHNT and CDR2 is YYREEE (reference sequence). This chain's CDR3 is CASSSRDREAYF. CDR3 sequence (DNA): TGTGCCAGCAGCTCCCGGGACAGGGAGGCGTATTTT.

The gene calls are TRBV6-5 and TRBJ1-3, with TRBD1 identical over 8 bases. With V trimmed by 2 bases and J by 0 bases, 3 bases remained unmatched. The CDR3 contains 16 residues. Germline values: CDR1 MNHEY, CDR2 SVGAGI. This chain's CDR3 is CASSYRTGSSGNTIYF. CDR3 nucleotides: TGTGCCAGCAGTTACCGGACAGGGTCCTCTGGAAACACCATATATTTT.

This clone has just a few counts. The J gene is TRBJ1-2, the V gene TRBV7-9; 7 bases agree with TRBD1. The CDR3 is made up of 12 amino acids. J lost 14 bases, V lost 5 bases, and 11 bases had no gene match. Germline CDR1 reads SEHNR; CDR2 reads FQNEAQ (reference sequence). The chain's CDR3 is CASSPGQRLGTF. In DNA, the CDR3 is TGTGCCAGCAGCCCGGGACAGCGCTTAGGAACCTTC.

This rearrangement joins TRBV11-2 to TRBJ2-7, with 9 bases aligning to TRBD1. The CDR3 consists of 13 residues. The germline V gene encodes CDR1 SGHAT and CDR2 FQNNGV. The junction had 5 bases not matched to a gene; V was cut back by 6 bases and J by 5 bases. The CDR3 DNA reads TGTGCCAGCAGAGGAACAGGGGGCGACGAGCAGTACTTC. Its protein product is CASRGTGGDEQYF. The full variable domain, its missing parts supplied by reference TRBV11-2 and TRBJ2-7, is EAGVAQSPRYKIIEKRQSVAFWCNPISGHATLYWYQQILGQGPKLLIQFQNNGVVDDSQLPKDRFSAERLKGVDSTLKIQPAKLEDSAVYLCASRGTGGDEQYFGPGTRLTVT.

This rearrangement joins TRBV7-9 to TRBJ2-3; the D is unclear. The V end was cut by 7 bases, the J end by 4 bases, with 12 bases between. Germline CDR1 reads SEHNR; CDR2 reads FQNEAQ (reference sequence). This CDR3 spans 13 amino acids. The CDR3 loop reads CASIPRGPDTQYF. The CDR3 DNA reads as TGTGCCAGCATCCCAAGAGGCCCAGATACGCAGTATTTT.

This clone showed up just once. V gene TRBV19 combines with J gene TRBJ1-2; D perhaps matches TRBD1 (5 bases). The CDR3 extends over 16 amino acids. Trimming stripped 3 bases from V and 8 bases from J, with 22 bases between. Per germline, CDR1 LNHDA and CDR2 SQIVND (reference sequence). CDR3 region: CASSIRDLSSLLGYTF. For the CDR3, the DNA is TGTGCCAGTAGTATTCGGGACCTTTCTTCTCTCCTGGGCTACACCTTC.

J is TRBJ1-2 and V is TRBV30; no reliable D call. Germline CDR1 and CDR2: GTSNPN and SVGIG (reference sequence). The CDR3 runs to 13 residues. The V end lost 0 bases, the J end lost 0 bases, and 5 bases lay between the germline ends. The CDR3 reads CAWSVEANYGYTF. The CDR3 DNA is TGTGCCTGGAGTGTCGAGGCTAACTATGGCTACACCTTC.

The chain couples TRBV5-1 to TRBJ2-5; no firm D call. The CDR3 length is 14 residues. The germline V gene has CDR1 SGHRS and CDR2 YFSETQ. Trimming stripped 6 bases from V and 1 base from J, with 13 bases between. This CDR3 is CASTLRRIQETQYF. CDR3 sequence (DNA): TGCGCCAGCACCCTGCGAAGGATCCAAGAGACCCAGTACTTC.

This clone has only a few counts. CDR3 in DNA: TGCAGCGTTGTCCCGGGTTCGTATGGCTACACCTTC. Translating gives CSVVPGSYGYTF. J is TRBJ1-2 and V is TRBV29-1; the D is unclear. The CDR3 runs 12 residues. The V and J ends lost 4 bases and 5 bases respectively, with 11 bases between them. Germline-derived CDR1 and CDR2 are SQVTM and ANQGSEA.

The gene calls are TRBV27 and TRBJ1-6; tentative D call: TRBD1 (5 bases). Per the germline V gene, CDR1 is MNHEY and CDR2 is SMNVEV (reference sequence). The ends were cut back, 5 bases at V and 3 bases at J, with 14 bases in the middle. This CDR3 has 16 amino acids. CDR3 sequence reads: CASSRGTGFYNSPLHF. The CDR3 DNA reads as TGTGCCAGCAGTCGTGGGACGGGATTCTATAATTCACCCCTCCACTTT.

The rearrangement uses TRBV9 and TRBJ2-7; TRBD2 aligns across 7 bases. Looked up from germline, CDR1 is SGDLS and CDR2 is YYNGEE. With V trimmed by 4 bases and J by 2 bases, 6 bases remained unmatched. The CDR3 loop spans 14 amino acids. CDR3 sequence (DNA): TGTGCCAGCAGCCCCAGCGGGGACCCCTACGAGCAGTACTTC. As protein: CASSPSGDPYEQYF.

The table lists this clone with a few counts. This sequence joins TRBV7-2 and TRBJ2-5; D gene uncertain. The germline V gene has CDR1 SGHTA and CDR2 FQGNSA. V was shortened by 5 bases and J by 0 bases, with 1 base between the two germline ends. This CDR3 is built from 11 residues. CDR3 bases: TGTGCCAGCAGCAACCAAGAGACCCAGTACTTC. Its translation: CASSNQETQYF.

This clone was detected a few times. The CDR3 sequence is CASSLVAGGDTEAFF. Written as DNA, the CDR3 is TGTGCCAGCAGCTTAGTGGCAGGGGGGGACACTGAAGCTTTCTTT. J is TRBJ1-1 and V is TRBV7-8, with 7 bases fitting TRBD1. This CDR3 is 15 amino acids long. Trimming removed 1 base from V and 3 bases from J; junction bases left unmatched: 5. In germline, CDR1 is SGHVS, CDR2 FQNEAQ.

The chain couples TRBV4-3 to TRBJ2-1; D not resolved. The CDR3 runs 15 residues. V shed 0 bases and J shed 6 bases, with 12 bases lying between them. Germline V gene lookup returns CDR1 LGHNA and CDR2 YSLEER. For the CDR3, the DNA is TGCGCCAGCAGCCAAGATAGCTCTTGGGGCAATGAGCAGTTCTTC. This translates into CASSQDSSWGNEQFF.